Following are 3 T cell receptor beta chains from one sample sequenced in a study of T cells in Graves' hyperthyroidism and ophthalmopathy. It was RNA transcripts that yielded the amplified TCR beta CDR3 regions. Primed by the HTBI set, a first-round RT-PCR was run on the TCR CDR3. TCRdb re-called the multiplex PCR reads through MiXCR, storing one row per CDR3 protein. The sample includes nearly 600,000 distinct CDR3 sequences, 11% to 15% of them seen just once. The material sequenced was blood. Receptors originate from a woman aged 30 to 39 with Graves' hyperthyroidism that later progressed to Graves' ophthalmopathy.

The chain uses TRBV5-5 and TRBJ2-2; D perhaps matches TRBD1 (6 bases). The CDR3 runs 13 residues. Germline V gene sequence: CDR1 SGHKS, CDR2 YYEKEE (reference sequence). V was clipped by 2 bases and J by 6 bases, with 8 bases between them. The CDR3 DNA sequence: TGTGCCAGCAGCTTAGACAGGTCCGGGGAGCTGTTTTTT. Its protein product is CASSLDRSGELFF.

Many counts were recorded for this clonotype. The chain combines TRBV3-1 with TRBJ2-1; 12 positions match TRBD2. The CDR3 sequence is 17 residues long. The junction had 9 bases not matched to a gene; V was cut back by 4 bases and J by 5 bases. Per germline, CDR1 LGHDT and CDR2 YNNKEL (reference sequence). The chain's CDR3 is CASSRGTSGRFNNEQFF. The CDR3 nucleotides are TGTGCCAGCAGCCGAGGGACTAGCGGGCGGTTTAACAATGAGCAGTTCTTC.

This clonotype was observed a single time. The rearrangement links TRBV6-1 to TRBJ1-4; TRBD1 might be the D (6 bases). Looked up from germline, CDR1 is MNHNS and CDR2 is SASEGT. This CDR3 is 12 amino acids long. The V end lost 10 bases, the J end lost 2 bases, and 8 bases lay between the germline ends. CDR3 in DNA: TGTGCCACTCAGGGGACTAATGAAAAACTGTTTTTT. This sequence encodes CATQGTNEKLFF.